The 2 T cell receptor beta chains below all came from one sample that was sequenced in a study of tumor and adjacent non-tumor tissue in lung cancer. The library came from three nested PCR rounds adapted from ARM-PCR protocols. TCRdb re-called the multiplex PCR reads with MiXCR, one entry per CDR3 protein. The table shows approximately 120,000 distinct CDR3 sequences, with around three fifths occurring only once. RNA was extracted from bulk tissue without any cell sorting. The sample was lung tumor tissue. The receptors originated from a young man with non-small cell lung cancer.

This clonotype turned up a few times. The germline gene is not matched at one end of the junction; a read error may be the cause. This chain uses TRBV10-1 with TRBJ2-2; 10 bases line up with TRBD1. The germline V gene has CDR1 WNHNN and CDR2 SYGVQD (reference sequence). CDR3 length: 13 residues. CDR3 coding DNA: TGCACCAGCGGACAGGGGGATATCGGGGAGCTGTTTTTT. It codes for CTSGQGDIGELFF.

On this clonotype: A much larger clonotype is one base distant, so this may be a read error. The chain recombines TRBV20-1 with TRBJ2-3; D is perhaps TRBD1 or TRBD2 (5 bases each). This CDR3 region has 16 residues. The V gene's germline CDR1 is DFQATT and CDR2 SNEGSKA (reference sequence). Written as DNA, the CDR3 is TGCAGTGCTAGAGGGGACCCCGGGGCTAGCACAAATACGCAGTATTTT. Amino acids: CSARGDPGASTNTQYF.